One and the same sample provided the 28 T cell receptor beta chains below, sequenced in a study of CD8 T cells in ankylosing spondylitis. TCRdb re-analysed the 5' RACE reads in MiXCR, keeping a single row per CDR3 protein. The data hold roughly 30,000 distinct CDR3 sequences, with more than 30% observed a single time. Sequencing input: synovial fluid, either unsorted or a sorted T cell fraction (not recorded which). The receptors here all came from a male donor with ankylosing spondylitis.

This chain links TRBV3-1 with TRBJ2-1; D is perhaps TRBD2 (5 bases). The CDR3 spans 14 residues. Germline loops: CDR1 LGHDT, CDR2 YNNKEL (reference sequence). V gave up 6 bases and J gave up 5 bases, with 14 bases separating them. CDR3 in DNA: TGTGCCAGCAGTCCAGTTCTAGCCAACAATGAGCAGTTCTTC. This translates into CASSPVLANNEQFF.

Only a few counts were recorded for this clonotype. The chain joins TRBV5-6 to TRBJ2-5, with D tentatively TRBD2 (6 bases). The CDR3 spans 15 residues. Trimming took 4 bases from V and 2 from J, leaving 15 bases between them. Germline CDR1 reads SGHDT; CDR2 reads YYEEEE. CDR3 bases: TGTGCCAGCAGCGTATGGCGGGGAGTACAAGAGACCCAGTACTTC. It translates to CASSVWRGVQETQYF.

This chain joins TRBV19 and TRBJ2-1; D not certain. The CDR3 extends over 17 amino acids. CDR1 and CDR2 from the germline V gene are LNHDA and SQIVND (reference sequence). V was clipped by 2 bases and J by 2 bases, with 16 bases between them. The chain's CDR3 is CASSIITLEWAYNEQFF. The CDR3, as DNA: TGTGCCAGTAGTATAATAACCCTTGAGTGGGCCTACAATGAGCAGTTCTTC.

J is TRBJ2-7 and V is TRBV5-4; 7 nucleotides match TRBD1. V gave up 3 bases and J gave up 0 bases; unmatched junction bases: 3. CDR3 length equals 14 residues. In germline, CDR1 is SGHNT, CDR2 YYREEE (reference sequence). In DNA form, the CDR3 reads TGTGCCAGCAGCTCCGACAGGGTCTCCTACGAGCAGTACTTC. Translated, it gives CASSSDRVSYEQYF.

Many counts were recorded for this clonotype. The chain is built from TRBV27 and TRBJ1-6, with D maybe TRBD1 (5 bases). Trimming left V 2 bases short and J 6 bases short, with 11 bases between. CDR3 length equals 15 residues. The germline CDR1 and CDR2 sequences are MNHEY and SMNVEV (reference sequence). The CDR3 loop is CASSLIGVSNSPLHF. The CDR3 DNA is TGTGCCAGCAGTTTAATAGGGGTCTCTAATTCACCCCTCCACTTT.

The chain combines TRBV10-3 with TRBJ2-3; D uncertain. V lost 6 bases to trimming and J lost 3 bases, with 10 bases between them. Germline V gene lookup returns CDR1 ENHRY and CDR2 SYGVKD. CDR3 size: 13 residues. The CDR3 DNA is TGTGCCATCAGCTTTAACCCGACAGATACGCAGTATTTT. Its translation is CAISFNPTDTQYF.

This clonotype came up a few times. The genes are TRBV29-1 and TRBJ2-1; no clear D gene. This CDR3 region has 10 residues. Germline CDR1 and CDR2: SQVTM and ANQGSEA. Trimming took 0 bases from V and 10 from J, leaving 4 bases between them. The CDR3 reads CSVEDGEQFF. CDR3 DNA: TGCAGCGTTGAAGATGGGGAGCAGTTCTTC.

The gene calls are TRBV5-1 and TRBJ2-1, with 14 bases matching TRBD2. Germline V gene data show CDR1 as SGHRS and CDR2 as YFSETQ. Trimming removed 4 bases from V and 1 base from J; junction bases left unmatched: 4. The CDR3 has 17 residues. CDR3 protein: CASSPGTSGSSYNEQFF. CDR3 sequence (DNA): TGCGCCAGCAGCCCCGGGACTAGCGGGAGTTCCTACAATGAGCAGTTCTTC.

The V call is TRBV12-3 or TRBV12-4, the J call TRBJ1-1; D unresolved. This CDR3 contains 15 residues. V dropped 3 bases and J dropped 0 bases, with 11 bases sitting between them. The DNA for the CDR3 is TGTGCCAGCAGTTTTGATGGGGTGGTGAACACTGAAGCTTTCTTT. Its protein product is CASSFDGVVNTEAFF.

This clonotype was observed a few times. The CDR3 region has the DNA TGCAGCGTTGATGACGGTGGCACTGAAGCTTTCTTT. Its translation: CSVDDGGTEAFF. The V gene is TRBV29-1, the J gene TRBJ1-1; D ambiguous. The CDR3 is made up of 12 amino acids. V lost 3 bases to trimming and J lost 4 bases, with 9 bases between them. Germline CDR1 is SQVTM and CDR2 is ANQGSEA.

This clonotype was seen a few times. The V and J genes are TRBV27 and TRBJ2-3; possible D gene TRBD1, 7 bases. CDR3 length: 14 amino acids. Trimming took 2 bases from V and 5 from J, leaving 11 bases between them. Germline V gene sequence: CDR1 MNHEY, CDR2 SMNVEV (reference sequence). In DNA form, the CDR3 reads TGTGCCAGCAGTTTAGTGCAGGGGGGAGATACGCAGTATTTT. Amino acids: CASSLVQGGDTQYF.

This clonotype has only a few counts. The chain joins TRBV7-9 to TRBJ2-1; 7 positions agree with TRBD2. V was pared by 4 bases and J by 4 bases, with 4 bases of the junction left unmatched. Looked up from germline, CDR1 is SEHNR and CDR2 is FQNEAQ (reference sequence). The CDR3 covers 14 residues. CDR3 in amino acids: CASSSAGTYNEQFF. In DNA, the CDR3 is TGTGCCAGCAGCTCAGCGGGGACTTACAATGAGCAGTTCTTC.

The rearrangement joins TRBV25-1 to TRBJ2-2; 12 bases fit TRBD2. This CDR3 has 17 residues. J gave up 7 bases and V 2 bases, and 8 bases lay outside the gene matches. Per the germline V gene, CDR1 is MGHDK and CDR2 is SYGVNS. The CDR3 spells CASSELAGGRGSGELFF. For the CDR3, the DNA is TGTGCCAGCAGTGAACTAGCGGGAGGGCGCGGCAGCGGGGAGCTGTTTTTT.

The genes are TRBV7-9 and TRBJ1-2; D not resolved. CDR1 is SEHNR, CDR2 FQNEAQ, per germline (reference sequence). CDR3 length: 13 residues. Trimming shortened V by 1 base and J by 5 bases, and 8 bases separated the two germline ends. Written as DNA, the CDR3 is TGTGCCAGCAGCTTAGAGGCGGCATATGGCTACACCTTC. This encodes CASSLEAAYGYTF.

The V call is TRBV10-2, the J call TRBJ2-2; 8 positions agree with TRBD2. Germline V CDR1 and CDR2: WSHSY, SAAADI. V was clipped by 8 bases and J by 3 bases; unmatched bases: 5. The CDR3 extends over 14 amino acids. The CDR3 reads CASGERGYTGELFF. In nucleotides, the CDR3 is TGCGCCAGCGGGGAGCGGGGGTACACCGGGGAGCTGTTTTTT.

The chain joins TRBV18 to TRBJ2-1; TRBD2 aligns across 14 bases. From germline, CDR1 is KGHSH and CDR2 LQKENI. CDR3 size: 20 residues. V dropped 0 bases and J dropped 0; count of bases not matched to a gene: 7. CDR3 coding DNA: TGTGCCAGCTCACCACCGGGACTAGCGGGAGAGTTCCTCTCCTACAATGAGCAGTTCTTC. Translated, it gives CASSPPGLAGEFLSYNEQFF.

This clonotype has only a few counts. The chain is built from TRBV7-9 and TRBJ1-4; D not resolved. Trimming cost V 5 bases and J 4 bases, with 14 bases left between them. Germline V CDR1 and CDR2: SEHNR, FQNEAQ (reference sequence). The CDR3 is 15 residues long. The CDR3 DNA reads TGTGCCAGCAGCCTCTCCGACCAGCATAATGAAAAACTGTTTTTT. This codes for CASSLSDQHNEKLFF.

The rearrangement uses TRBV13 and TRBJ2-1; 10 nucleotides match TRBD2. CDR1 PRHDT and CDR2 FYEKMQ come from the germline V gene (reference sequence). The ends lost 2 bases at V and 6 bases at J; junction bases unmatched: 4. The CDR3 extends over 15 amino acids. In nucleotides, the CDR3 is TGTGCCAGCAGCTTACTAGCGGGAGACTTCAATGAGCAGTTCTTC. Translated, it gives CASSLLAGDFNEQFF.

Ten or more counts support this clonotype. The chain links TRBV15 to TRBJ2-1; no firm D call. The germline gives CDR1 LNHNV, CDR2 YYDKDF (reference sequence). The CDR3 consists of 16 residues. V lost 0 bases and J 8 bases, leaving 17 bases between the germline ends. The CDR3 nucleotides read TGTGCCACCAGCAGAGATCGCCTACCCTTGGTGTATGAGCAGTTCTTC. Amino acids: CATSRDRLPLVYEQFF. Filled out from reference TRBV15 and TRBJ2-1, the complete variable domain reads DAMVIQNPRYQVTQFGKPVTLSCSQTLNHNVMYWYQQKSSQAPKLLFHYYDKDFNNEADTPDNFQSRRPNTSFCFLDIRSPGLGDTAMYLCATSRDRLPLVYEQFFGPGTRLTVL.

The chain joins TRBV15 to TRBJ1-1; D ambiguous. The CDR3 sequence is 15 residues long. Germline V lookup: CDR1 LNHNV, CDR2 YYDKDF (reference sequence). V shed 5 bases and J shed 3 bases, with 16 bases lying between them. The CDR3 region has the DNA TGTGCCACCAGCGGGGAGGGAATTGGGGACACTGAAGCTTTCTTT. Amino acid sequence: CATSGEGIGDTEAFF.

V and J are TRBV10-2 and TRBJ1-6; D remains ambiguous. Germline V gives CDR1 WSHSY, CDR2 SAAADI. The V gene lost 3 bases and the J gene lost 0 bases, with 9 bases spanning the gap. There are 16 residues in the CDR3. The CDR3 reads CASSDAGSSYNSPLHF. The CDR3 nucleotides are TGCGCCAGCAGTGATGCCGGAAGCTCCTATAATTCACCCCTCCACTTT.

This clonotype has a handful of counts. The chain recombines TRBV2 with TRBJ1-5; 10 bases line up with TRBD1. Unmatched junction bases numbered 12, after V lost 8 bases and J lost 5 bases. This CDR3 region has 16 residues. Germline loops: CDR1 SNHLY, CDR2 FYNNEI. The chain's CDR3 is CASRGWTGGKDQPQHF. Written as DNA, the CDR3 is TGTGCCAGCCGGGGATGGACAGGGGGAAAAGATCAGCCCCAGCATTTT.

The chain employs TRBV7-6 and TRBJ2-1; 8 nucleotides align to TRBD2. V trimming: 4 bases; J trimming: 7 bases; junction bases outside the gene matches: 12. The germline V gene has CDR1 SGHVS and CDR2 FNYEAQ. CDR3 length: 16 residues. The CDR3 sequence is CASSSSGLGGWNEQFF. The DNA for the CDR3 is TGTGCCAGCAGCTCCTCGGGACTAGGGGGGTGGAATGAGCAGTTCTTC.

This clonotype was recorded many times. The chain is built from TRBV28 and TRBJ2-1; TRBD2 matches 11 bases. Unmatched junction bases numbered 19, after V lost 6 bases and J lost 0 bases. The CDR3 runs 21 residues. Germline-derived CDR1 and CDR2 are MDHEN and SYDVKM. The CDR3 sequence is CASSKPQGLAGPLSSYNEQFF. CDR3 in DNA: TGTGCCAGCAGCAAACCGCAAGGACTAGCGGGCCCATTAAGCTCCTACAATGAGCAGTTCTTC.

The chain joins TRBV4-1 to TRBJ2-1, with D hard to call. The germline V gene has CDR1 MGHRA and CDR2 YSYEKL. With 1 base removed from V and 8 bases from J, the gap between germline ends came to 12 bases. CDR3 size: 14 residues. The CDR3 DNA sequence: TGCGCCAGCAGCCAAGCGTCTTTGGGCTATGAGCAGTTCTTC. Translation: CASSQASLGYEQFF.

The genes are TRBV2 and TRBJ1-2; D remains unclear. The germline CDR1 and CDR2 sequences are SNHLY and FYNNEI. Trimming took off 2 bases at V and 8 bases at J, with 15 bases between the two ends. CDR3 length equals 14 residues. In DNA form, the CDR3 reads TGTGCCAGCAGTGAAACGTCAGGCTCCAAAGGCTACACCTTC. Translation gives CASSETSGSKGYTF.

V gene TRBV6-5 combines with J gene TRBJ1-5; no clear D gene. In germline, CDR1 is MNHEY, CDR2 SVGAGI. The CDR3 consists of 16 residues. V was cut by 3 bases and J by 7 bases, with 19 bases left in between. CDR3: CASSYRNERPGQPQHF. The CDR3 DNA reads as TGTGCCAGCAGTTATAGGAACGAGAGGCCGGGGCAGCCCCAGCATTTT.

The V and J genes are TRBV6-1 and TRBJ2-7, with TRBD2 identical over 9 bases. The trim removed 2 bases at V and 3 bases at J, leaving 2 bases unmatched. Germline lookup yields CDR1 MNHNS and CDR2 SASEGT. CDR3 length equals 14 residues. CDR3 in amino acids: CASSELAGLYEQYF. CDR3 sequence (DNA): TGTGCCAGCAGTGAACTAGCGGGACTCTACGAGCAGTACTTC.